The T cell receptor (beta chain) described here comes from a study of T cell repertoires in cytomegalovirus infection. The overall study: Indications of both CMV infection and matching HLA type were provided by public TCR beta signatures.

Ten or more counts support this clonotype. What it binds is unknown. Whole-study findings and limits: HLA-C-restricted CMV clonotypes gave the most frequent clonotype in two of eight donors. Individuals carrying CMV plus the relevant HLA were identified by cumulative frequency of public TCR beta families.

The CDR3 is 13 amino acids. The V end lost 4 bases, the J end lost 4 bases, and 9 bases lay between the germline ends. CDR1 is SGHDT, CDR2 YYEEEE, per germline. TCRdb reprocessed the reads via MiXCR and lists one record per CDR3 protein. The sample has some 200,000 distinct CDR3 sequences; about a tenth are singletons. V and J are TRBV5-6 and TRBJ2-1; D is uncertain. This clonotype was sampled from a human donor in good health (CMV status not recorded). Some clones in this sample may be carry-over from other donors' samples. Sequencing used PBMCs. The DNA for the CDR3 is TGTGCCAGCAGCCAGAAAATATACAATGAGCAGTTCTTC. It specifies CASSQKIYNEQFF.